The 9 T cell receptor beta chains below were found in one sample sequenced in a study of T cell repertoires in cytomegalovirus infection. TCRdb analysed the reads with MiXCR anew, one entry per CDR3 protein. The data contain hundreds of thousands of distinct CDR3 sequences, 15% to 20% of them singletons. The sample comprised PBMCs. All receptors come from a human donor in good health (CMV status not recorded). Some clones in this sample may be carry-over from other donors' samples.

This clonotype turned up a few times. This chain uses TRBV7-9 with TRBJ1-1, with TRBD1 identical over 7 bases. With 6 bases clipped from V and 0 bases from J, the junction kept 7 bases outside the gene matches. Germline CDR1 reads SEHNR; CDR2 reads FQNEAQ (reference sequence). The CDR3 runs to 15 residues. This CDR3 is CASSLVQGMNTEAFF. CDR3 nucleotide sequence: TGTGCCAGCAGTCTTGTACAGGGGATGAACACTGAAGCTTTCTTT.

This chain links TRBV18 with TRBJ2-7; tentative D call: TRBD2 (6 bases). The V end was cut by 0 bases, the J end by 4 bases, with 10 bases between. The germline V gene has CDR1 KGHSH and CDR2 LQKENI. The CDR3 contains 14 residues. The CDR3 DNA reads TGTGCCAGCTCACCACCCCGCAGCGGGTACGAGCAGTACTTC. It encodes CASSPPRSGYEQYF.

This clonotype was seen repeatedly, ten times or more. The CDR3 protein is CASSSMGGRFETQYF. The CDR3 nucleotides read TGTGCCAGCAGTAGTATGGGGGGCCGGTTTGAGACCCAGTACTTC. The V call is TRBV7-2, the J call TRBJ2-5; D is tentatively TRBD1 or TRBD2 (6 bases each). The V and J ends lost 6 bases and 5 bases respectively, with 19 bases between them. The CDR3 covers 15 residues. The V gene's germline CDR1 is SGHTA and CDR2 FQGNSA.

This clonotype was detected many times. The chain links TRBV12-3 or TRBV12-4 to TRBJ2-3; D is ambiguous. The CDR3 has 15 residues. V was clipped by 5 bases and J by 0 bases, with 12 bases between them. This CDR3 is CASSELELSTDTQYF. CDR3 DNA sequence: TGTGCCAGCAGTGAACTCGAATTAAGCACAGATACGCAGTATTTT.

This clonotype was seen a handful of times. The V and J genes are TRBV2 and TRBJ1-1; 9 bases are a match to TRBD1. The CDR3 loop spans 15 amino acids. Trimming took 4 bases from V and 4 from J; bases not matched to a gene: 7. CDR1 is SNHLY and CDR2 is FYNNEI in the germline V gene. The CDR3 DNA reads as TGTGCCAGCAGTGGAGGACAGGGGATCACCACTGAAGCTTTCTTT. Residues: CASSGGQGITTEAFF.

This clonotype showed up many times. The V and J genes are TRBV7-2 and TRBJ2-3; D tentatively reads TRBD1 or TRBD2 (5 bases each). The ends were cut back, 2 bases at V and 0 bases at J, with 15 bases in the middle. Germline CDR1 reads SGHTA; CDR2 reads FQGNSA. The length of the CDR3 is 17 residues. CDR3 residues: CASSLQGPGTSTDTQYF. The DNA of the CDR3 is TGTGCCAGCAGCTTACAGGGCCCGGGGACGAGCACAGATACGCAGTATTTT.

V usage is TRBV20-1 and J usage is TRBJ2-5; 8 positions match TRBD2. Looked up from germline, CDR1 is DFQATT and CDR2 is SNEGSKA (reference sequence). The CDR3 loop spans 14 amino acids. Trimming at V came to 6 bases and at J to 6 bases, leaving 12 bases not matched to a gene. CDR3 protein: CSAPRTGGTQTQYF. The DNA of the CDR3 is TGCAGTGCGCCCAGGACGGGGGGGACCCAGACCCAGTACTTC.

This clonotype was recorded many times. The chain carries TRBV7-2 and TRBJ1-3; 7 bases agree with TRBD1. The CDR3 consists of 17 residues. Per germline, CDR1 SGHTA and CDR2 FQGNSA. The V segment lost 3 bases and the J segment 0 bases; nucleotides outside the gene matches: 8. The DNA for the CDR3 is TGTGCCAGCAGCTTCTGGGCTAGGGGGCTCTCTGGAAACACCATATATTTT. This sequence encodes CASSFWARGLSGNTIYF.

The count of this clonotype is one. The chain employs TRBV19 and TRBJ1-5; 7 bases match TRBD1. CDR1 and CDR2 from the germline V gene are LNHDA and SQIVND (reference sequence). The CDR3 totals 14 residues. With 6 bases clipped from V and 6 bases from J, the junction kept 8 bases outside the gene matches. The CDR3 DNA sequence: TGTGCCAGTAGCGAAATACAGGGGATTCAGCCCCAGCATTTT. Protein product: CASSEIQGIQPQHF.